The 24 T cell receptor beta chains given below trace back to one sample, sequenced in a study of T cell responses to AZD1222 COVID-19 vaccine. Some clones are missing from TCRdb's copy, which holds only in-frame ones; the method was immunoSEQ multiplex PCR. The table has about 120,000 clones, about 93% seen once. Sequencing was performed on peripheral blood, taken 28 days after the second dose of the MenACWY control vaccine. These receptors came from an adult who received the MenACWY meningococcal vaccine as a control.

The chain recombines TRBV5-1 with TRBJ1-5, with 7 bases fitting TRBD1. The CDR3 extends over 17 amino acids. The germline gives CDR1 SGHRS, CDR2 YFSETQ. V lost 7 bases and J lost 5; bases outside the gene matches: 18. The CDR3 loop reads CASPGGPRNRVYQPQHF. As DNA, the CDR3 is TGCGCCAGCCCAGGGGGGCCTAGGAACAGGGTATATCAGCCCCAGCATTTT.

This chain connects TRBV27 to TRBJ1-4; possibly TRBD1 for D (6 bases). CDR3 length: 15 amino acids. Germline values: CDR1 MNHEY, CDR2 SMNVEV (reference sequence). Trimming stripped 5 bases from V and 3 bases from J, with 13 bases between. CDR3 in amino acids: CASSPRQAANEKLFF. The CDR3 bases are TGTGCCAGCAGTCCTAGACAGGCCGCTAATGAAAAACTGTTTTTT.

The chain combines TRBV11-1 with TRBJ1-4; 8 bases agree with TRBD1. After removal of 5 bases from V and 4 bases from J, the junction contained 9 bases not matched to a gene. The CDR3 covers 16 residues. The germline gives CDR1 SGHAT, CDR2 FQDESV (reference sequence). CDR3 region: CASSGHRQGSNEKLFF. The CDR3 region has the DNA TGTGCCAGCAGCGGACACCGACAGGGGAGTAATGAAAAACTGTTTTTT.

V is TRBV20-1 and J is TRBJ2-1, with D possibly TRBD2 on 5 matching bases. The germline gives CDR1 DFQATT, CDR2 SNEGSKA (reference sequence). This CDR3 has 12 amino acids. V shed 3 bases and J shed 10 bases, with 13 bases lying between them. The CDR3 coding sequence is TGCAGTGCTAGTCGGGGTTTACGGGAGCAGTTCTTC. Its protein is CSASRGLREQFF.

The chain combines TRBV29-1 with TRBJ2-7, with D possibly TRBD1 on 6 matching bases. V dropped 3 bases and J dropped 2 bases, with 11 bases sitting between them. The CDR3 is made up of 13 amino acids. CDR1 SQVTM and CDR2 ANQGSEA come from the germline V gene. As DNA, the CDR3 is TGCAGCGTTGAGGGGGACACTCCCTACGAGCAGTACTTC. It yields the protein CSVEGDTPYEQYF.

This chain joins TRBV29-1 and TRBJ1-2, with D unresolved. This CDR3 comprises 12 residues. Per the germline V gene, CDR1 is SQVTM and CDR2 is ANQGSEA. Trimming pared 0 bases from V and 9 bases from J, leaving 11 bases between. CDR3 DNA sequence: TGCAGCGTTGAAGATCGCCCCCGTCGCTACACCTTC. Its translation is CSVEDRPRRYTF.

The J gene is TRBJ1-1, the V gene TRBV7-9, with TRBD1 matching over 10 bases. Trimming took 5 bases from V and 11 from J; bases not matched to a gene: 8. CDR3 length equals 13 residues. From germline, CDR1 is SEHNR and CDR2 FQNEAQ (reference sequence). CDR3 sequence: CASSNPRQGAAFF. DNA for the CDR3: TGTGCCAGCAGCAACCCGCGACAGGGGGCGGCTTTCTTT.

The genes are TRBV7-8 and TRBJ2-5; no clear D. Trimming removed 5 bases from V and 4 bases from J, with 11 bases in between. Germline CDR1 is SGHVS and CDR2 is FQNEAQ. The CDR3 has 13 residues. The CDR3 coding sequence is TGTGCCAGCAGCCCCCCGAGGAGAGAGACCCAGTACTTC. It is translated as CASSPPRRETQYF. Using reference TRBV7-8 and TRBJ2-5 for the parts outside the CDR3, the full variable domain is GAGVSQSPRYKVAKRGQDVALRCDPISGHVSLFWYQQALGQGPEFLTYFQNEAQLDKSGLPSDRFFAERPEGSVSTLKIQRTQQEDSAVYLCASSPPRRETQYFGPGTRLLVL.

The CDR3 DNA sequence: TGTGCCAGCAGTGAAGGGACTTCGAACACCGGGGAGCTGTTTTTT. Protein product: CASSEGTSNTGELFF. The chain joins TRBV2 to TRBJ2-2; TRBD2 is a possible D gene (5 bases). The CDR3 totals 15 residues. Looked up from germline, CDR1 is SNHLY and CDR2 is FYNNEI. Between the trimmed V and J ends, which lost 1 base and 0 bases, there was a span of 6 bases.

This chain uses TRBV5-1 with TRBJ2-7; no clear D gene. The CDR3 is 13 amino acids. With 0 bases removed from V and 1 base from J, the gap between germline ends came to 5 bases. Germline-derived CDR1 and CDR2 are SGHRS and YFSETQ. CDR3 nucleotides: TGCGCCAGCAGCTTGGAAGGTTCCTACGAGCAGTACGTC. Residues: CASSLEGSYEQYV.

This clone was detected a few times. V usage is TRBV5-1 and J usage is TRBJ2-2; D ambiguous. This CDR3 comprises 15 residues. The V gene lost 3 bases and the J gene lost 3 bases, with 12 bases spanning the gap. Looked up from germline, CDR1 is SGHRS and CDR2 is YFSETQ. The CDR3 protein is CASSYESSDTGELFF. CDR3 nucleotides: TGCGCCAGCAGCTATGAGTCCTCGGACACCGGGGAGCTGTTTTTT.

The V and J genes are TRBV28 and TRBJ1-2; D is unresolved. V lost 5 bases, J lost 4 bases, and 23 bases lay in between. This CDR3 contains 17 residues. Germline lookup yields CDR1 MDHEN and CDR2 SYDVKM. The CDR3 is CASSPNGRGGNSYGYTF. CDR3 in DNA: TGTGCCAGCAGTCCGAATGGCAGAGGAGGGAATTCCTATGGCTACACCTTC.

J is TRBJ2-2 and V is TRBV11-3; 10 nucleotides match TRBD1. The CDR3 has 16 residues. V lost 5 bases and J lost 3; bases outside the gene matches: 6. CDR1 and CDR2 (germline): SGHNT, YENEEA. The CDR3 region is CASSHDRGLDTGELFF. The CDR3, as DNA: TGTGCCAGCAGCCACGACAGGGGGCTGGACACCGGGGAGCTGTTTTTT.

V gene TRBV24-1 combines with J gene TRBJ2-1; 13 bases map to TRBD2. This CDR3 region has 16 residues. Germline V lookup: CDR1 KGHDR, CDR2 SFDVKD. J lost 3 bases, V lost 3 bases, and 1 base had no gene match. DNA of the CDR3: TGTGCCACCAGTGATCGGACTAGCGGGGGCTACAATGAGCAGTTCTTC. This gives the protein CATSDRTSGGYNEQFF.

The chain couples TRBV5-8 to TRBJ1-6, with a possible D match to TRBD1 (5 bases). V was shortened by 2 bases and J by 10 bases, with 13 bases between the two germline ends. In germline, CDR1 is SGHTS, CDR2 YDEGEE. This CDR3 is built from 14 residues. The CDR3 DNA sequence: TGTGCCAGCAGCTTCGGGGACCTCTCCTCACCCCTCCACTTT. Its protein is CASSFGDLSSPLHF.

This sequence joins TRBV12-3 or TRBV12-4 and TRBJ1-5; possible D gene TRBD1, 6 bases. Trimming took 7 bases from V and 4 from J, leaving 11 bases between them. The CDR3 extends over 13 amino acids. CDR3 amino acids: CASTEGQNQPQHF. As DNA, the CDR3 is TGTGCCAGCACCGAGGGACAAAATCAGCCCCAGCATTTT.

The chain links TRBV2 to TRBJ1-1, with 7 bases fitting TRBD1. The length of the CDR3 is 13 residues. J was trimmed by 7 bases and V by 5 bases; bases with no gene match: 7. The V gene's germline CDR1 is SNHLY and CDR2 FYNNEI. CDR3 nucleotides: TGTGCCAGCAGTTCCGACAGGGCGATTGAAGCTTTCTTT. Translation: CASSSDRAIEAFF.

The gene calls are TRBV29-1 and TRBJ1-4; 8 nucleotides agree with TRBD1. Germline V gives CDR1 SQVTM, CDR2 ANQGSEA. CDR3 length: 15 residues. Trimming at V came to 5 bases and at J to 2 bases, leaving 7 bases not matched to a gene. CDR3 in amino acids: CSVQGRQGTNEKLFF. The CDR3, as DNA: TGCAGCGTTCAAGGGCGACAGGGGACTAATGAAAAACTGTTTTTT.

The rearrangement uses TRBV2 and TRBJ2-2; the D gene is possibly TRBD1 (6 bases). The CDR3 extends over 14 amino acids. The V end was cut by 6 bases, the J end by 1 base, with 9 bases between. Germline CDR1 SNHLY, CDR2 FYNNEI. CDR3 in DNA: TGTGCCAGCAGAGGACAGATGAACACCGGGGAGCTGTTTTTT. Translating gives CASRGQMNTGELFF.

Concerning this clone: Other DNA sequences in this sample translate to the same CDR3. The V call is TRBV4-3, the J call TRBJ2-3; D is undetermined. Trimming cost V 1 base and J 0 bases, with 5 bases left between them. CDR1 is LGHNA, CDR2 YSLEER, per germline. This CDR3 has 14 amino acids. DNA for the CDR3: TGCGCCAGCAGCCAAGGTACCAGCACAGATACGCAGTATTTT. It codes for CASSQGTSTDTQYF.

V usage is TRBV12-3 or TRBV12-4 and J usage is TRBJ2-4; D gene ambiguous. CDR3 size: 13 residues. V lost 3 bases and J lost 1, with 4 bases in between. As DNA, the CDR3 is TGTGCCAGCAGTTTTAGGGCCAAAAACATTCAGTACTTC. It is translated as CASSFRAKNIQYF.

The chain joins TRBV4-1 to TRBJ1-1, with 8 bases matching TRBD1. In germline, CDR1 is MGHRA, CDR2 YSYEKL. V dropped 4 bases and J dropped 0; count of bases not matched to a gene: 1. This CDR3 is built from 14 residues. CDR3 bases: TGCGCCAGCAGCCCGGACAGGGTGAACACTGAAGCTTTCTTT. Encoded protein: CASSPDRVNTEAFF.

CDR3 in DNA: TGTGCCCATACCCCGGCGCTCGGAAACACCATATATTTT. It specifies CAHTPALGNTIYF. The rearrangement links TRBV7-9 to TRBJ1-3, with D unresolved. The CDR3 has 13 residues. From germline, CDR1 is SEHNR and CDR2 FQNEAQ (reference sequence). Trimming took 11 bases from V and 4 from J, leaving 15 bases between them. Combining the CDR3 with reference TRBV7-9 and TRBJ1-3 gives the whole variable domain DTGVSQNPRHKITKRGQNVTFRCDPISEHNRLYWYRQTLGQGPEFLTYFQNEAQLEKSRLLSDRFSAERPKGSFSTLEIQRTEQGDSAMYLCAHTPALGNTIYFGEGSWLTVV.

This sequence joins TRBV11-1 and TRBJ2-2, with D perhaps matching TRBD1 (6 bases). Germline V gene sequence: CDR1 SGHAT, CDR2 FQDESV (reference sequence). CDR3 length: 14 amino acids. Trimming left V 2 bases short and J 7 bases short, with 11 bases between. DNA for the CDR3: TGTGCCAGCAGCTTACAGGGGCCCGTCGGGGAGCTGTTTTTT. Translating gives CASSLQGPVGELFF.